The 11 T cell receptor beta chains given below trace back to one sample, sequenced in a study of PD-1 blockade in mismatch repair-deficient tumors. Clones were read by immunoSEQ multiplex PCR, and TCRdb kept only the in-frame ones, dropping some. The data contain 120,000 or so clones, about 85% of them seen just once; the ten biggest clones take up less than 15%. The starting material was peripheral blood, obtained 44 weeks after starting pembrolizumab. The origin of the receptors is an adult with mismatch repair-deficient cancer.

The chain joins TRBV4-3 to TRBJ1-2, with a possible D match to TRBD1 (5 bases). V shed 1 base and J shed 5 bases, with 11 bases lying between them. The CDR3 runs to 14 residues. Germline V gives CDR1 LGHNA, CDR2 YSLEER. CDR3 bases: TGCGCCAGCAGCCAAGGTAGACAGCTTTATGGCTACACCTTC. Amino acids: CASSQGRQLYGYTF.

This clone was counted once. This chain joins TRBV5-1 and TRBJ2-7, with a tentative D call TRBD1 (5 bases). The CDR3 covers 15 residues. V lost 2 bases and J lost 3, with 15 bases in between. Germline V gene lookup returns CDR1 SGHRS and CDR2 YFSETQ. The CDR3 protein is CASSFGRVGDYEQYF. Written as DNA, the CDR3 is TGCGCCAGCAGCTTTGGCAGGGTTGGTGACTACGAGCAGTACTTC.

The chain is built from TRBV6-6 and TRBJ2-2; TRBD1 might be the D (6 bases). The CDR3 runs 15 residues. The germline CDR1 and CDR2 sequences are MNHNY and SVGAGI (reference sequence). V lost 6 bases and J lost 5, with 16 bases in between. CDR3 sequence: CASRPTGFMTGELFF. In nucleotides, the CDR3 is TGTGCCAGCAGACCCACAGGGTTTATGACCGGGGAGCTGTTTTTT.

This clone was seen just once. The same CDR3 also results from other DNA sequences found in this sample. The chain employs TRBV27 and TRBJ2-6; D ambiguous. There are 13 residues in the CDR3. Deletions cut 3 bases from V and 4 bases from J, with 4 bases between. Germline V gives CDR1 MNHEY, CDR2 SMNVEV (reference sequence). DNA for the CDR3: TGTGCCAGCAGTTTCTCCGGGGCCAACGTCCTGACTTTC. Its translation: CASSFSGANVLTF.

This chain uses TRBV5-1 with TRBJ2-2; D tentatively reads TRBD1 or TRBD2 (5 bases each). Germline V CDR1 and CDR2: SGHRS, YFSETQ. The CDR3 spans 16 residues. The ends were cut back, 4 bases at V and 5 bases at J, with 18 bases in the middle. The CDR3 loop reads CASSPRLGVETGELFF. The CDR3 region has the DNA TGCGCCAGCAGCCCTCGGTTGGGGGTCGAAACCGGGGAGCTGTTTTTT.

This clone occurred once. The chain carries TRBV7-9 and TRBJ2-7; either TRBD1 or TRBD2 may supply D (5 bases each). Germline V lookup: CDR1 SEHNR, CDR2 FQNEAQ (reference sequence). The V end was cut by 5 bases, the J end by 1 base, with 18 bases between. The CDR3 covers 16 residues. CDR3 bases: TGTGCCAGCAGCCAAGATAACGGGAAGGGGTCCTACGAGCAGTACTTC. Amino acids: CASSQDNGKGSYEQYF.

This clone was seen a single time. This chain uses TRBV15 with TRBJ2-3; 11 positions match TRBD2. This CDR3 contains 17 residues. The junction had 4 bases not matched to a gene; V was cut back by 2 bases and J by 0 bases. Germline values: CDR1 LNHNV, CDR2 YYDKDF (reference sequence). The CDR3: CATSRWASGGSTDTQYF. CDR3 bases: TGTGCCACCAGCAGATGGGCTAGCGGGGGGAGCACAGATACGCAGTATTTT.

As DNA, the CDR3 is TGTGCCAGCAGCCCGCGGACAGGTCGGAACACAGATACGCAGTATTTT. This gives the protein CASSPRTGRNTDTQYF. The chain links TRBV7-6 to TRBJ2-3; 7 nucleotides line up with TRBD1. The CDR3 sequence is 16 residues long. Losses at the gene ends were 5 bases for V and 2 bases for J; bases not matched to a gene: 10. Germline values: CDR1 SGHVS, CDR2 FNYEAQ.

As for this clone: In the same sample, other DNA sequences code for this CDR3. The chain couples TRBV19 to TRBJ2-7, with D hard to call. With 3 bases removed from V and 7 bases from J, the gap between germline ends came to 7 bases. Looked up from germline, CDR1 is LNHDA and CDR2 is SQIVND (reference sequence). The CDR3 contains 11 residues. The CDR3 DNA follows: TGTGCCAGTAGTATGGGATATGAGCAGTACTTC. It encodes CASSMGYEQYF.

The chain has TRBV7-2 and TRBJ2-1; D possibly corresponds to TRBD1 (6 bases). Trimming removed 2 bases from V and 12 bases from J, with 17 bases in between. The CDR3 sequence is 14 residues long. Germline V gene sequence: CDR1 SGHTA, CDR2 FQGNSA. The CDR3 here is CASSLIVGAGGQFF. DNA for the CDR3: TGTGCCAGCAGCTTAATTGTGGGGGCTGGTGGGCAGTTCTTC.

The chain employs TRBV12-5 and TRBJ2-7; D not resolved. V was shortened by 0 bases and J by 1 base, with 4 bases between the two germline ends. The germline V gene has CDR1 LGHNT and CDR2 FRNRAP. This CDR3 has 13 amino acids. The CDR3 nucleotides read TGTGCTAGTGGTTTGGTACATTCCTACGAGCAGTACTTC. It specifies CASGLVHSYEQYF.